This TCR beta chain was retrieved from a study of regulatory T cells in long-lasting Graves disease. The time point is: newly diagnosed GD, antithyroid drugs for less than 3 months. From PBMCs, RNA was extracted and then used to make the TCR library. Patient provenance is recorded as an endocrinology department in Xi'an, China. According to the study, TCR beta libraries were built with iRepertoire HTBI primers and CDR3-region Arm-PCR. TCRdb reprocessed the multiplex PCR reads via MiXCR and lists one record per CDR3 protein. Of 300,000 to 450,000 distinct CDR3 sequences detected, 15% to 18% appear once; the ten largest clones hold about 24%. CDR3 size: 14 residues. Germline CDR1 SGHVS, CDR2 FNYEAQ. V was trimmed by 4 bases and J by 5 bases, leaving 13 bases between them.

This rearrangement joins TRBV7-6 to TRBJ2-3; D gene uncertain. The sequences come from peripheral blood mononuclear cells (PBMCs), collected at new diagnosis, from a patient treated with antithyroid drugs. This sequence was found in a female donor with Graves disease. The CDR3 nucleotides read TGTGCCAGCAGCTCAGAGGTCGGGCAAGATACGCAGTATTTT. Encoded protein: CASSSEVGQDTQYF.